These 16 T cell receptor beta chains came from one sample sequenced in a study of cytomegalovirus exposure and HLA in healthy donors. With 60 Vbeta and 13 Jbeta primers, the PCR was carried out. The protocol was immunoSEQ multiplex PCR, while the TCRdb copy is restricted to in-frame clones and leaves out a portion. Here the sample spans some 120,000 clones, 60% to 85% being singletons. Sequences were obtained from PBMCs. Source of these receptors: a woman aged 18-35 years in good health and CMV-seronegative.

The V call is TRBV19, the J call TRBJ1-3; 7 nucleotides match TRBD1. The CDR3 is 15 amino acids. V shed 3 bases and J 1 base; nucleotides not matched to a gene: 3. CDR1 is LNHDA and CDR2 is SQIVND in the germline V gene (reference sequence). CDR3 amino acids: CASSMGQTSGNTIYF. In DNA, the CDR3 is TGTGCCAGTAGTATGGGACAGACTTCTGGAAACACCATATATTTT. The complete variable domain, with remaining parts taken from reference TRBV19 and TRBJ1-3, reads DGGITQSPKYLFRKEGQNVTLSCEQNLNHDAMYWYRQDPGQGLRLIYYSQIVNDFQKGDIAEGYSVSREKKESFPLTVTSAQKNPTAFYLCASSMGQTSGNTIYFGEGSWLTVV.

The chain employs TRBV2 and TRBJ2-7; 7 bases fit TRBD1. The CDR3 is 13 residues long. The junction had 10 bases not matched to a gene; V was cut back by 7 bases and J by 7 bases. The germline gives CDR1 SNHLY, CDR2 FYNNEI. CDR3 amino acids: CASKGQRRSEQYF. The CDR3 DNA follows: TGTGCCAGCAAGGGACAGCGTCGTTCGGAGCAGTACTTC.

This chain uses TRBV28 with TRBJ1-5, with D tentatively TRBD1 (6 bases). Deletions cut 8 bases from V and 2 bases from J, with 16 bases between. Germline V CDR1 and CDR2: MDHEN, SYDVKM. This CDR3 spans 15 amino acids. CDR3 sequence reads: CASFGGGEGNQPQHF. In nucleotides, the CDR3 is TGTGCCAGCTTCGGGGGGGGCGAGGGCAATCAGCCCCAGCATTTT. Complete variable domain (other parts from reference TRBV28 and TRBJ1-5): DVKVTQSSRYLVKRTGEKVFLECVQDMDHENMFWYRQDPGLGLRLIYFSYDVKMKEKGDIPEGYSVSREKKERFSLILESASTNQTSMYLCASFGGGEGNQPQHFGDGTRLSIL.

V is TRBV7-9 and J is TRBJ2-3, with D unclear. Trimming removed 3 bases from V and 6 bases from J, with 10 bases in between. Germline CDR1 SEHNR, CDR2 FQNEAQ (reference sequence). This CDR3 is 13 amino acids long. The CDR3 DNA follows: TGTGCCAGCAGCTTTTCGACCGGGGATACGCAGTATTTT. It codes for CASSFSTGDTQYF.

The rearrangement links TRBV28 to TRBJ2-5; a weak D match, TRBD2 (6 bases). Germline V gives CDR1 MDHEN, CDR2 SYDVKM. The CDR3 length is 15 residues. V dropped 3 bases and J dropped 3 bases, with 14 bases sitting between them. CDR3 DNA: TGTGCCAGCAGTTTTGGCCTAGCGACAAAAGAGACCCAGTACTTC. Encoded protein: CASSFGLATKETQYF. Variable domain in full (rest from reference TRBV28 and TRBJ2-5): DVKVTQSSRYLVKRTGEKVFLECVQDMDHENMFWYRQDPGLGLRLIYFSYDVKMKEKGDIPEGYSVSREKKERFSLILESASTNQTSMYLCASSFGLATKETQYFGPGTRLLVL.

In this sample, this clone turned up a few times. This chain links TRBV6-6 with TRBJ1-1; TRBD1 agrees at 7 bases. This CDR3 is 13 amino acids long. The germline gives CDR1 MNHNY, CDR2 SVGAGI (reference sequence). Trimming took 4 bases from V and 6 from J; bases not matched to a gene: 5. As DNA, the CDR3 is TGTGCCAGCAGTTTCGACAGGGTGGCTGAAGCTTTCTTT. Encoded protein: CASSFDRVAEAFF.

The rearrangement joins TRBV5-1 to TRBJ1-1, with a tentative D call TRBD1 (6 bases). V dropped 0 bases and J dropped 2 bases, with 14 bases sitting between them. The CDR3 has 16 amino acids. The germline gives CDR1 SGHRS, CDR2 YFSETQ. The CDR3 loop is CASSLGGGASNTEAFF. The CDR3 DNA is TGCGCCAGCAGCTTGGGGGGGGGCGCATCCAACACTGAAGCTTTCTTT.

The chain uses TRBV19 and TRBJ2-4; D is unclear. The CDR3 is 14 amino acids. Germline V gives CDR1 LNHDA, CDR2 SQIVND (reference sequence). V was cut by 3 bases and J by 9 bases, with 15 bases left in between. The CDR3 nucleotides are TGTGCCAGTAGTATGGCGCATTCCTCGGGCATTCAGTACTTC. Its translation is CASSMAHSSGIQYF.

J is TRBJ1-4 and V is TRBV28; 7 bases fit TRBD1. V gave up 5 bases and J gave up 7 bases; unmatched junction bases: 16. CDR1 MDHEN and CDR2 SYDVKM come from the germline V gene. The length of the CDR3 is 17 residues. The CDR3 here is CASSTRQGPGPVEKLFF. The CDR3, as DNA: TGTGCCAGCAGTACCAGACAGGGCCCTGGTCCGGTTGAAAAACTGTTTTTT.

The chain recombines TRBV2 with TRBJ2-3; D perhaps matches TRBD2 (6 bases). The CDR3 extends over 13 amino acids. Trimming took off 8 bases at V and 2 bases at J, with 11 bases between the two ends. Germline CDR1 reads SNHLY; CDR2 reads FYNNEI. The DNA of the CDR3 is TGTGCCAGCGGAGGGCAGTCCACAGATACGCAGTATTTT. It encodes CASGGQSTDTQYF.

The J gene is TRBJ1-1, the V gene TRBV6-5, with D perhaps matching TRBD1 (6 bases). CDR1 and CDR2 (germline): MNHEY, SVGAGI. V was shortened by 4 bases and J by 0 bases, with 12 bases between the two germline ends. This CDR3 spans 15 amino acids. The CDR3 DNA is TGTGCCAGCAGTTCCGCCGGGACACTGAACACTGAAGCTTTCTTT. Translating it yields CASSSAGTLNTEAFF.

The chain uses TRBV7-2 and TRBJ1-5, with D tentatively TRBD1 (5 bases). The CDR3 covers 13 residues. V was clipped by 2 bases and J by 6 bases, with 8 bases between them. CDR1 is SGHTA, CDR2 FQGNSA, per germline. The CDR3 DNA is TGTGCCAGCAGCTTACGCGGGGGTCAGCCCCAGCATTTT. This sequence encodes CASSLRGGQPQHF.

The rearrangement uses TRBV5-1 and TRBJ2-5, with D maybe TRBD2 (6 bases). Germline V gives CDR1 SGHRS, CDR2 YFSETQ. Trimming took off 5 bases at V and 4 bases at J, with 21 bases between the two ends. The CDR3 extends over 16 amino acids. CDR3 amino acids: CASRGMASGVGETQYF. In DNA form, the CDR3 reads TGCGCCAGCAGGGGCATGGCGTCGGGGGTCGGAGAGACCCAGTACTTC.

This sequence joins TRBV5-1 and TRBJ2-3, with D possibly being TRBD2 (6 bases). Trimming stripped 3 bases from V and 1 base from J, with 6 bases between. CDR1 SGHRS and CDR2 YFSETQ come from the germline V gene. The CDR3 totals 13 residues. The CDR3 loop reads CASSSGGTDTQYF. The CDR3 DNA reads as TGCGCCAGCAGCTCGGGGGGCACAGATACGCAGTATTTT.

The gene calls are TRBV11-2 and TRBJ2-2; a weak D match, TRBD1 (5 bases). This CDR3 has 13 residues. V lost 4 bases and J lost 4, with 7 bases in between. Per germline, CDR1 SGHAT and CDR2 FQNNGV. The CDR3 reads CASSSDITGELFF. CDR3 nucleotides: TGTGCCAGCAGCTCGGACATCACCGGGGAGCTGTTTTTT.

The rearrangement joins TRBV5-4 to TRBJ1-1; 8 nucleotides align to TRBD1. Germline V gene sequence: CDR1 SGHNT, CDR2 YYREEE (reference sequence). This CDR3 is 16 amino acids long. V was clipped by 4 bases and J by 3 bases; unmatched bases: 11. The CDR3 bases are TGTGCCAGCAGCCGAGGCCGGACAGGGCCTGACACTGAAGCTTTCTTT. Amino acids: CASSRGRTGPDTEAFF.